These T cell receptor beta chains were read from a single sample in a study of blood T cell repertoires in COVID-19. The protocol was immunoSEQ multiplex PCR, while the TCRdb copy is restricted to in-frame clones and leaves out a portion. The sample lists 280,000 or so clones; around four fifths were seen once. What was sequenced was peripheral blood. Source of these receptors: a woman in her forties or fifties who had recovered from COVID-19. Each CDR3 is given with its conserved first and last residue. D genes are given only for firm matches.

d_call	v_call	j_call	cdr3_aa	cdr3_nt
-	TRBV28	TRBJ1-1	CTSGSLPLTEAFF	TGTACGTCAGGGTCCCTTCCCCTTACTGAAGCTTTCTTT
TRBD1	TRBV3-1/TRBV3-2	TRBJ2-7	CASSQDLPQTGGSYEQYF	TGTGCCAGCAGCCAAGATTTACCCCAGACAGGGGGCTCCTACGAGCAGTACTTC
-	TRBV4-3	TRBJ1-4	CASSQDLGSSYEKLFF	TGCGCCAGCAGCCAAGATCTGGGCAGCTCCTATGAAAAACTGTTTTTT
TRBD2	TRBV7-2	TRBJ2-3	CASSLDPVGLAGARDTQYF	TGTGCCAGCAGCTTGGACCCTGTGGGACTAGCGGGAGCGAGAGATACGCAGTATTTT
-	TRBV27	TRBJ2-6	CASSIRGVASGANVLTF	TGTGCCAGCAGCATTCGAGGCGTAGCCTCTGGGGCCAACGTCCTGACTTTC
TRBD1	TRBV19	TRBJ2-3	CASSIRTGVTDTQYF	TGTGCCAGTAGTATTCGGACAGGAGTCACAGATACGCAGTATTTT
-	TRBV12-5	TRBJ2-7	CASGGPPGFRDEQYF	TGTGCTAGTGGTGGCCCCCCGGGTTTCCGGGACGAGCAGTACTTC
TRBD1	TRBV2	TRBJ2-7	CASIKAPRQGSDEQYF	TGTGCCAGCATCAAAGCGCCCCGACAGGGGAGCGACGAGCAGTACTTC
TRBD1	TRBV24-1	TRBJ2-2	CATGTGDTGELFF	TGTGCCACCGGGACAGGGGACACCGGGGAGCTGTTTTTT
-	TRBV18	TRBJ1-4	CASSPLTGNGATNEKLFF	TGTGCCAGCTCACCACTCACCGGGAACGGTGCAACTAATGAAAAACTGTTTTTT
TRBD1	TRBV30	TRBJ1-5	CAWGQTGGGQPQHF	TGTGCCTGGGGTCAGACAGGGGGCGGTCAGCCCCAGCATTTT
-	TRBV4-3	TRBJ2-4	CASAQQISIKNIQYF	TGCGCCAGCGCTCAACAGATTTCCATAAAAAACATTCAGTACTTC
TRBD2	TRBV28	TRBJ2-7	CASSPGLAGGGPEQYF	TGTGCCAGCAGTCCCGGACTAGCGGGAGGAGGACCCGAGCAGTACTTC
TRBD1	TRBV28	TRBJ1-2	CASSFSTRGRGGYTF	TGTGCCAGCAGTTTCTCGACCAGGGGGCGCGGAGGCTACACCTTC